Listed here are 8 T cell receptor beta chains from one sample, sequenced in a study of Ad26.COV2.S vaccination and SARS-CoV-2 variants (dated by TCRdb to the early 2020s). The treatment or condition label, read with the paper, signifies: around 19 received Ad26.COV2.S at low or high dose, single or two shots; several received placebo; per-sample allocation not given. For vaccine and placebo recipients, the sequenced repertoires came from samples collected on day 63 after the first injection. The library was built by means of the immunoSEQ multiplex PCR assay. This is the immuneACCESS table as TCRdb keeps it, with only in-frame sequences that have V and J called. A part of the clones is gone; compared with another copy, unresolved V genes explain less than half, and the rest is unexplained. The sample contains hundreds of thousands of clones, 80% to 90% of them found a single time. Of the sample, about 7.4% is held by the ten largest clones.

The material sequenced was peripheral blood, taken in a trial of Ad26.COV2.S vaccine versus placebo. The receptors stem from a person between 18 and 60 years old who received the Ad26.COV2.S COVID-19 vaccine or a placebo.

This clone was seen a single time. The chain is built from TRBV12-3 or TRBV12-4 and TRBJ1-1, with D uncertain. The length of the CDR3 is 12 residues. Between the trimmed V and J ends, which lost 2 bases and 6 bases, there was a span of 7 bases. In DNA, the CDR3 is TGTGCCAGCAGTTTATACCGATCTGAAGCTTTCTTT. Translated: CASSLYRSEAFF.

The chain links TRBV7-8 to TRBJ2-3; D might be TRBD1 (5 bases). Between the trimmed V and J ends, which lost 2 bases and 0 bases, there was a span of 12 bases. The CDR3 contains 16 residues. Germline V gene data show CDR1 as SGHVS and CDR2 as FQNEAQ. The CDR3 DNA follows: TGTGCCAGCAGCTTAATTGATCCAGGGAGCACAGATACGCAGTATTTT. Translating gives CASSLIDPGSTDTQYF.

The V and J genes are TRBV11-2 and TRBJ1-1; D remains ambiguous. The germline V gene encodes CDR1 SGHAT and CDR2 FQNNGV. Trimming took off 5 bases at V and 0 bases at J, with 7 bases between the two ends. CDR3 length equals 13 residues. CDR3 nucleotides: TGTGCCAGCAGCCAAATCGTGAACACTGAAGCTTTCTTT. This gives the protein CASSQIVNTEAFF.

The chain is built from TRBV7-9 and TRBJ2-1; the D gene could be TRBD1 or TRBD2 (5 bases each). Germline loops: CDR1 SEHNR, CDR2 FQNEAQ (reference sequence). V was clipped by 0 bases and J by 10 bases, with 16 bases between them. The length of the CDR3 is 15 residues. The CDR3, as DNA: TGTGCCAGCAGCTTAGCGTCGGGGCGGACCGGAGAGCAGTTCTTC. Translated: CASSLASGRTGEQFF.

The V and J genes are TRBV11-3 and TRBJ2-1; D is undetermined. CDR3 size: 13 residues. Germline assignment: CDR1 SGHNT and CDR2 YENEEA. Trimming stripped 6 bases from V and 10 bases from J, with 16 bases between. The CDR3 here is CASSPPNLEEQFF. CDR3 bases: TGTGCCAGCAGTCCCCCCAATCTAGAAGAGCAGTTCTTC.

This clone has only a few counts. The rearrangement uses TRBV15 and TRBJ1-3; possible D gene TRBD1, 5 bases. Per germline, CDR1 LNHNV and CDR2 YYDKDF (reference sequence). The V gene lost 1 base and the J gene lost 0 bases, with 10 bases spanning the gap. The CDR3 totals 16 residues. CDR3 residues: CATSRVQGPSGNTIYF. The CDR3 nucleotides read TGTGCCACCAGCAGAGTCCAGGGACCCTCTGGAAACACCATATATTTT.

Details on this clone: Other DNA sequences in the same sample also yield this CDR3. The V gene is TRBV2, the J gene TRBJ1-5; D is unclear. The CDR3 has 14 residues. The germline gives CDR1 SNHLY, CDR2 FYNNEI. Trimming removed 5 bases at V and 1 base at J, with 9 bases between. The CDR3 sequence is CASSRTGSNQPQHF. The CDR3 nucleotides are TGTGCCAGCAGTAGGACGGGGAGCAATCAGCCCCAGCATTTT.

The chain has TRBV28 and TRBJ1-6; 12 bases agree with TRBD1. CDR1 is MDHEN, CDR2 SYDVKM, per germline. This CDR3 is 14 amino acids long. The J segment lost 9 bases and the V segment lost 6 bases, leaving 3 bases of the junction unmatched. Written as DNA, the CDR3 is TGTGCCAGCAGACCGGGACAGGGGGCTTCACCCCTCCACTTT. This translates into CASRPGQGASPLHF.